This TCR beta chain was captured by sequencing in a study of cytomegalovirus exposure and HLA in healthy donors. The CDR3 length is 16 residues. The germline CDR1 and CDR2 sequences are SGHNT and YENEEA. V trimming: 1 base; J trimming: 3 bases; junction bases outside the gene matches: 4. Study-wide points: Exclusion as indistinguishable affected some V segments, including TRBV6-2 and TRBV6-3.

PCR was performed using 60 Vbeta and 13 Jbeta primers. Sequencing was performed with immunoSEQ multiplex PCR; in TCRdb, only in-frame clones are kept and a portion is missing. The data contain 80,000 to 100,000 clones, about 81% of them seen just once; the ten biggest clones take up around 1.5%. In the case of this clone: The antigen is not known.

This clonotype was obtained from a man between 40 and 49 years old in good health and CMV-seronegative. V usage is TRBV11-3 and J usage is TRBJ2-2; 8 nucleotides line up with TRBD1. The sequencing sample was made of PBMCs. The CDR3 DNA reads TGTGCCAGCAGCTTAGGAGCAGGGGGCGACACCGGGGAGCTGTTTTTT. Its translation: CASSLGAGGDTGELFF.